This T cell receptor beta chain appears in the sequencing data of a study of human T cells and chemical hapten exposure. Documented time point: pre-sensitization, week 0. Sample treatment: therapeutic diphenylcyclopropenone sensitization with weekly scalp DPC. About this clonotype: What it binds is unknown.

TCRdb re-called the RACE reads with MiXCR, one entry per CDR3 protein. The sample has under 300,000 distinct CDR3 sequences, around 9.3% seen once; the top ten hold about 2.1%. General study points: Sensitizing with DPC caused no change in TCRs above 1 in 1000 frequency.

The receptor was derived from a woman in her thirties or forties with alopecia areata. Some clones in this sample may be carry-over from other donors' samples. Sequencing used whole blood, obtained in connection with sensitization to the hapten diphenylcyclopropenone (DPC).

This CDR3 is CASSRTGLADTYNEQFF. CDR3 in DNA: TGTGCCAGCAGCCGGACGGGACTAGCAGATACCTACAATGAGCAGTTCTTC. This chain connects TRBV11-2 to TRBJ2-1, with 9 bases lining up with TRBD2. Trimming at V came to 5 bases and at J to 2 bases, leaving 10 bases not matched to a gene. CDR1 is SGHAT and CDR2 is FQNNGV in the germline V gene. The CDR3 runs 17 residues.